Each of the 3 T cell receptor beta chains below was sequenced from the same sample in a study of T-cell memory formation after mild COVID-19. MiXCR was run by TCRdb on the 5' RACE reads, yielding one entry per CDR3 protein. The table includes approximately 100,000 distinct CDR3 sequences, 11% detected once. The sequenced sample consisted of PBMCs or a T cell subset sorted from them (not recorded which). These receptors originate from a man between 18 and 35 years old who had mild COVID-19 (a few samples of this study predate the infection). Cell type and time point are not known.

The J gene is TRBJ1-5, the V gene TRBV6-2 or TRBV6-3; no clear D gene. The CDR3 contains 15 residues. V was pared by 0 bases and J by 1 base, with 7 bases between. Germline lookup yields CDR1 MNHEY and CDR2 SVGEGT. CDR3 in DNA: TGTGCCAGCAGTTACTCCTCAGACAGCAATCAGCCCCAGCATTTT. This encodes CASSYSSDSNQPQHF.

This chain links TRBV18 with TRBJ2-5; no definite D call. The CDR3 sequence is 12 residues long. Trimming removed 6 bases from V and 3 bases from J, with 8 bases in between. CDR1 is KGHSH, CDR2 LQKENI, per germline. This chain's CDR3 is CASSRTEETQYF. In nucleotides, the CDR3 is TGTGCCAGCTCCCGAACCGAAGAGACCCAGTACTTC.

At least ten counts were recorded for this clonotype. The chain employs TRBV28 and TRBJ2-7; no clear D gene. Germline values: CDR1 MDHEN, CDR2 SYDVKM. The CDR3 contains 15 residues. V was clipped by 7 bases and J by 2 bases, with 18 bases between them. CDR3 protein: CASTEDVRSTYEQYF. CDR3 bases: TGTGCCAGCACCGAAGACGTTCGCTCTACCTACGAGCAGTACTTC. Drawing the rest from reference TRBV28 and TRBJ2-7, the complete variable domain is DVKVTQSSRYLVKRTGEKVFLECVQDMDHENMFWYRQDPGLGLRLIYFSYDVKMKEKGDIPEGYSVSREKKERFSLILESASTNQTSMYLCASTEDVRSTYEQYFGPGTRLTVT.